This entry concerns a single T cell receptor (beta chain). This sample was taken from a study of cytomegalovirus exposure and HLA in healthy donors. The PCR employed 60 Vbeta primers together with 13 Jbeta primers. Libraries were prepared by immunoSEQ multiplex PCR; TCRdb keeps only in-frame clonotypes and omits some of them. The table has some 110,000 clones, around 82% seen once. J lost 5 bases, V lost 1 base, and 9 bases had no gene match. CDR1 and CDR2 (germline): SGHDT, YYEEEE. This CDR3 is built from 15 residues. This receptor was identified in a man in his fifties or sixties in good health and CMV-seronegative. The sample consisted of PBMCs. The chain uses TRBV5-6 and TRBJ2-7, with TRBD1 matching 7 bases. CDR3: CASSLPSGGSHEQYF. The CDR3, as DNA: TGTGCCAGCAGCTTGCCCTCAGGGGGAAGTCACGAGCAGTACTTC. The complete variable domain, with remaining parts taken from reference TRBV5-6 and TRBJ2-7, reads DAGVTQSPTHLIKTRGQQVTLRCSPKSGHDTVSWYQQALGQGPQFIFQYYEEEERQRGNFPDRFSGHQFPNYSSELNVNALLLGDSALYLCASSLPSGGSHEQYFGPGTRLTVT.